This passage covers 8 T cell receptor beta chains from one sample sequenced in a study of T cell responses to AZD1222 COVID-19 vaccine. Sequencing was performed with immunoSEQ multiplex PCR; in TCRdb, only in-frame clones are kept and a portion is missing. The table has some 200,000 clones, approximately 92% seen once. Sequencing used peripheral blood, obtained on day 0 of AZD1222 vaccination. The origin of the receptors is an adult in good health.

V is TRBV5-4 and J is TRBJ1-1; D uncertain. The CDR3 runs to 13 residues. The V gene lost 10 bases and the J gene lost 1 base, with 14 bases spanning the gap. CDR1 is SGHNT and CDR2 is YYREEE in the germline V gene (reference sequence). CDR3: CAATHSPNTEAFF. Written as DNA, the CDR3 is TGTGCCGCCACTCATAGCCCGAACACTGAAGCTTTCTTT.

This clone was observed a handful of times. The CDR3 loop is CAWGGVSSGNTIYF. The CDR3, as DNA: TGTGCCTGGGGTGGGGTATCGTCTGGAAACACCATATATTTT. The chain has TRBV30 and TRBJ1-3; D not certain. This CDR3 region has 14 residues. The germline gives CDR1 GTSNPN, CDR2 SVGIG (reference sequence). With 5 bases removed from V and 1 base from J, the gap between germline ends came to 12 bases.

The V gene is TRBV6-5, the J gene TRBJ2-1, with TRBD2 identical over 12 bases. CDR1 and CDR2 from the germline V gene are MNHEY and SVGAGI. V lost 4 bases to trimming and J lost 4 bases; unmatched junction nucleotides: 2. The CDR3 is 15 amino acids. CDR3 in amino acids: CASSSGTSGYNEQFF. In DNA form, the CDR3 reads TGTGCCAGCAGTTCCGGGACTAGCGGGTACAATGAGCAGTTCTTC.

This chain links TRBV15 with TRBJ1-5; 9 positions match TRBD1. The CDR3 is 15 amino acids. V shed 8 bases and J 0 bases; nucleotides not matched to a gene: 5. Germline CDR1 reads LNHNV; CDR2 reads YYDKDF (reference sequence). CDR3 bases: TGTGCCACCGCGCGGGACAGGGATAGCAATCAGCCCCAGCATTTT. This translates into CATARDRDSNQPQHF.

This clone was observed once. J is TRBJ2-1 and V is TRBV3-1 (or the pseudogene TRBV3-2), with 8 bases lining up with TRBD2. CDR3 length: 17 residues. CDR1 and CDR2 (germline): LGHDT, YNNKEL (reference sequence). Unmatched junction bases numbered 11, after V lost 0 bases and J lost 7 bases. This CDR3 reads CASSQDLAGGGSNEQFF. CDR3 coding DNA: TGTGCCAGCAGCCAAGATCTTGCCGGGGGGGGATCGAATGAGCAGTTCTTC.

The chain combines TRBV11-2 with TRBJ2-2; D gene uncertain. The CDR3 length is 13 residues. Trimming shortened V by 1 base and J by 6 bases, and 6 bases separated the two germline ends. Germline values: CDR1 SGHAT, CDR2 FQNNGV. The CDR3 spells CASSLGNAGELFF. CDR3 in DNA: TGTGCCAGCAGCTTAGGAAACGCCGGGGAGCTGTTTTTT.

The rearrangement uses TRBV5-1 and TRBJ1-3; the D gene is possibly TRBD1 (6 bases). CDR1 and CDR2 (germline): SGHRS, YFSETQ. The CDR3 totals 16 residues. With 3 bases removed from V and 0 bases from J, the gap between germline ends came to 13 bases. Here the CDR3 DNA reads TGCGCCAGCAGCTCCGGAGGGGGACCCTCTGGAAACACCATATATTTT. It encodes CASSSGGGPSGNTIYF.

The chain has TRBV30 and TRBJ1-1, with a tentative D call TRBD1 (5 bases). Trimming removed 6 bases from V and 4 bases from J, with 12 bases in between. The germline gives CDR1 GTSNPN, CDR2 SVGIG (reference sequence). The CDR3 contains 12 residues. The CDR3 loop is CACDWGITEAFF. CDR3 DNA: TGTGCCTGTGATTGGGGGATCACTGAAGCTTTCTTT.